This T cell receptor beta chain comes out of a study of T-cell memory formation after mild COVID-19. The overall study: Across donors, TCR clusters were largely donor specific.

TCRdb reprocessed the 5' RACE reads with MiXCR, giving one entry per CDR3 protein. The profile covers about 470,000 distinct CDR3 sequences, with over 15% appearing a single time and around 12% taken by the ten largest. The receptor was derived from an adult woman who had mild COVID-19 (a few samples of this study predate the infection). Cell type and time point are not known. Material: PBMCs or a T cell subset sorted from them (not recorded which).

The CDR3 sequence: CASRIGTQAFF. The CDR3 coding sequence is TGTGCCAGCAGGATCGGGACCCAAGCTTTCTTT. The chain employs TRBV12-3 or TRBV12-4 and TRBJ1-1, with D perhaps TRBD1 (5 bases). The CDR3 is 11 residues long. Trimming pared 6 bases from V and 9 bases from J, leaving 11 bases between.